The entry below gives a single TCR beta chain sequence along with its context. Its antigen is unknown. CDR1 and CDR2 (germline): SQVTM, ANQGSEA. The V gene lost 4 bases and the J gene lost 2 bases, with 10 bases spanning the gap. CDR3 size: 13 residues. The data belong to a study of cytomegalovirus exposure and HLA in healthy donors. Overall study findings and caveats: Several V segments, TRBV6-2 and TRBV6-3 among them, could not be told apart and were dropped.

Primers: 60 Vbeta forward and 13 Jbeta reverse. This table comes from immunoSEQ multiplex PCR, and its TCRdb copy is limited to in-frame clones, with some not included. Reported are 130,000 or so clones; the ten largest clones contain roughly 1.7%. This chain connects TRBV29-1 to TRBJ2-3; tentative D call: TRBD2 (5 bases). This TCR was recovered from a man younger than 30 in good health and CMV-seronegative. Sequencing was done on a sample of PBMCs. The CDR3 protein is CSVVAGDTDTQYF. Here the CDR3 DNA reads TGCAGCGTTGTGGCGGGCGACACAGATACGCAGTATTTT.